This entry concerns a single T cell receptor beta chain. Its cognate antigen is unknown. A much larger clone lies a single base off, so this may be a read error. Germline V gives CDR1 SEHNR, CDR2 FQNEAQ (reference sequence). This CDR3 contains 15 residues. These data are taken from a study of identical twins. Notes on the study in general: Zero-insertion analyses might be partly confounded by invariant T cells like MAIT and iNKT.

Template switching introduced a universal primer site, and the cDNA bore unique molecular identifiers. MiXCR, run by TCRdb on the 5' RACE reads, gives a single entry per CDR3 protein. Of fewer than 350,000 distinct CDR3 sequences listed, about 8.3% were seen once; the top ten hold roughly 2%. All donors comprised healthy Caucasians. Separately, the same data were catalogued under a study of yellow fever vaccine responses in identical twins. That publication notes: After vaccination, twins' T cell response reportedly seemed partly convergent, partly personalized.

This TCR came from a woman aged 18-30 years in good health. Specimen: memory (CD45RO+) T cells sorted from blood. This chain connects TRBV7-9 to TRBJ2-1; TRBD2 agrees at 12 bases. The CDR3: CASSPTSGSDNEQSF. In DNA, the CDR3 is TGTGCCAGCAGCCCGACTAGCGGGAGTGACAATGAGCAGTCCTTC.